Listed below are T cell receptor beta chains from one sample, sequenced in a study of blood T cells in healthy people across ages. MiXCR, applied by TCRdb to the 5' RACE reads, yields one record per CDR3 protein. The sample carries 1.5 million or so distinct CDR3 sequences, approximately 38% recorded once. Material for sequencing was blood. All receptors derive from a woman between 18 and 29 years old in good health. CDR3s include the opening cysteine and the closing phenylalanine or tryptophan. D genes are given only for firm matches. Clone size, where shown, is once, few, many, or a class for clones that have expanded.

TRBD2,TRBJ2-1,.,TRBV10-3,TGTGTCATCAGTGAAGAGCGGGGACCCGCCAATGAGCAGTTCTTC,CVISEERGPANEQFF
TRBD2,TRBJ2-1,.,TRBV4-1,TGCGCCAGCAGCCAAGATCGGCCTAGCGGAGTCAATGAGCAGTTCTTC,CASSQDRPSGVNEQFF
TRBD2,TRBJ2-5,few,TRBV29-1,TGCAGCGTCGCCCCGAAACTAGCGAACAATGAGCAGTACTTC,CSVAPKLANNEQYF
TRBD2,TRBJ2-5,.,TRBV20-1,TGCAGTGCCCCTGTAGCGGGAAAGGAGACCCAGTACTTC,CSAPVAGKETQYF
TRBD1,TRBJ1-5,.,TRBV29-1,TGCAGCGTCGGGACAGGGTGGAATCAGCCCCAGCATTTT,CSVGTGWNQPQHF
.,TRBJ2-6,.,TRBV3-1,TGTGCCAGCAGCCATGTCCCAACTGCTGGGGCCAACGTCCTGACTTTC,CASSHVPTAGANVLTF
.,TRBJ2-3,many,TRBV12-3/TRBV12-4,TGTGCCAGCAGTTTTGATACGCAGTATTTT,CASSFDTQYF
TRBD1,TRBJ1-2,.,TRBV4-1,TGCGCCAGCGCAGGGGGCCCCTATGGCTACACCTTC,CASAGGPYGYTF
TRBD1,TRBJ1-4,once,TRBV12-5,TGTGCTAGTGGTTTGAGTAAGACAGGGGTGACTAATGAAAAACTGTTTTTT,CASGLSKTGVTNEKLFF
TRBD1,TRBJ1-1,few,TRBV28,TGTGCCAGCAGCGGACAGGGGTGGGTGAACACTGAAGCTTTCTTT,CASSGQGWVNTEAFF
.,TRBJ2-1,few,TRBV6-1,TGTGCCAGCAGTGACCGGGGGGCCGGGGGACTGGATGAGCAGTTCTTC,CASSDRGAGGLDEQFF
TRBD2,TRBJ2-5,.,TRBV6-6,TGTGCCAGCAGTTACGCCCCCGGGACTAGCGGGGTTGGGACCCAGTACTTC,CASSYAPGTSGVGTQYF
TRBD2,TRBJ2-1,few,TRBV2,TGTGCCAGCAAAGGAAGGACTAGCGGATCTTCCTACAATGAGCAGTTCTTC,CASKGRTSGSSYNEQFF
.,TRBJ2-5,.,TRBV11-3,TGTGCCAGCAGCTTCCAATTTCAAGAGACCCAGTACTTC,CASSFQFQETQYF
.,TRBJ2-3,few,TRBV5-6,TGTGCCAGCAGCGGCGAGGTTGATACGCAGTATTTT,CASSGEVDTQYF
.,TRBJ2-1,.,TRBV12-3/TRBV12-4,TGTGCCAGCAGATCTTCCCGGGGCCCCCAAGAGACCCAGTTCTTC,CASRSSRGPQETQFF
.,TRBJ2-7,.,TRBV20-1,TGCAGTGCTAGAAAGACGGAGGTTGACGAGCAGTACTTC,CSARKTEVDEQYF